The entry below describes one TCR beta chain. Its target is unknown. The CDR3 runs 17 residues. Looked up from germline, CDR1 is SGHAT and CDR2 is FQNNGV. The junction had 15 bases not matched to a gene; V was cut back by 4 bases and J by 3 bases. TCRdb keeps only in-frame clones here, not all; method: immunoSEQ multiplex PCR. The table includes 300,000 or so clones, approximately 86% detected once. The sample is drawn from a study of cytomegalovirus exposure and HLA in healthy donors. Study outcomes and limitations: Clusters of TCRs from the first cohort tended to co-occur in the roughly 120 validation repertoires (as a later analysis found). Listed as cytomegalovirus-associated were over 150 TCR beta chains. Among TCR sequences, most were rare, though some public TCRs appeared in many donors.

The study drew the donors from its approximately 110-subject validation cohort, separate from the approximately 700-subject first cohort. The gene calls are TRBV11-2 and TRBJ2-7; 7 bases align to TRBD1. This receptor was obtained from a man aged 30 to 39 in good health and CMV-seronegative. The source material was PBMCs. The CDR3 DNA is TGTGCCAGCAGCTCGATCCGGACAGGCGCGAAGTTCTACGAGCAGTACTTC. Translation: CASSSIRTGAKFYEQYF.